This T cell receptor beta chain was sequenced for a study of control samples from healthy donors and cancer patients. The CDR3 sequence is 13 residues long. V was trimmed by 7 bases and J by 4 bases, leaving 13 bases between them. Germline V gene lookup returns CDR1 MNHEY and CDR2 SVGAGI. Generated by immunoSEQ multiplex PCR, the TCRdb table keeps only in-frame clones and is missing some. The sample contains about 75,000 clones, about 95% of which appear only once. This TCR came from a woman aged 40 to 50 in good health. Sequencing was performed on blood. The chain combines TRBV6-5 with TRBJ1-2; D is uncertain. The CDR3 loop is CASTDNPGYGYTF. For the CDR3, the DNA is TGTGCCAGCACCGATAACCCAGGCTATGGCTACACCTTC.